The following is a T cell receptor beta chain sequence with its context. The antigen remains undetermined. Other DNA sequences in the same sample also yield this CDR3. Trimming pared 2 bases from V and 4 bases from J, leaving 5 bases between. CDR1 is MNHEY and CDR2 is SMNVEV in the germline V gene (reference sequence). CDR3 length: 12 residues. The data derive from a study of shared clonotypes between healthy human individuals. The data were produced by immunoSEQ multiplex PCR, yet TCRdb's version contains in-frame clones alone and is incomplete. The sample includes fewer than 1.8 million clones, approximately 98.5% of them seen just once. Negatively enriched CD4+ T cells were divided by CD45RA into naive and memory. Study-wide findings and caveats: Sequencing depth was expected to affect clonotype sharing among donors.

The sequencing sample was made of naive CD4+ T cells sorted from blood. Subset denoted: CD45RA+ positively selected. The V call is TRBV27, the J call TRBJ2-5; D gene ambiguous. The source is a man in his thirties or forties in good health. CDR3 protein: CASSLTGETQYF. The DNA of the CDR3 is TGTGCCAGCAGTTTAACGGGAGAGACCCAGTACTTC.